What follows are 23 T cell receptor beta chains derived from one specimen sequenced in a study of blood T cell repertoires in COVID-19. The protocol was immunoSEQ multiplex PCR, while the TCRdb copy is restricted to in-frame clones and leaves out a portion. Of around 300,000 clones in the sample, 88% were seen once. The specimen sequenced was peripheral blood. Receptors were obtained from a woman aged 50 to 65 with active or convalescent COVID-19.

About this clone itself: The junction departs from the called germline gene at one end, perhaps through a read error. This chain connects TRBV7-7 to TRBJ2-7; 12 bases fit TRBD1. The CDR3 loop spans 18 amino acids. Looked up from germline, CDR1 is SSHAT and CDR2 is FNYEAQ (reference sequence). The CDR3 nucleotides read TGTGCTAGCAGCTTAGAAGCCGACCGGGACAGGGGGCAGTACGAGCAGTACTTC. Its protein product is CASSLEADRDRGQYEQYF.

This chain joins TRBV4-3 and TRBJ1-1; 7 bases align to TRBD1. Trimming at V came to 3 bases and at J to 3 bases, leaving 7 bases not matched to a gene. CDR1 is LGHNA, CDR2 YSLEER, per germline. This CDR3 has 15 residues. CDR3 nucleotides: TGCGCCAGCAGCCACGGACAGGTTCGCGACACTGAAGCTTTCTTT. Its translation is CASSHGQVRDTEAFF.

This rearrangement joins TRBV28 to TRBJ1-2, with no clear D. Germline V gene data show CDR1 as MDHEN and CDR2 as SYDVKM. This CDR3 contains 16 residues. V lost 3 bases to trimming and J lost 0 bases, with 14 bases between them. The chain's CDR3 is CASSLGGSATNYGYTF. CDR3 DNA: TGTGCCAGCAGTTTGGGAGGAAGTGCTACTAACTATGGCTACACCTTC.

This rearrangement joins TRBV15 to TRBJ1-2; a weak D match, TRBD1 (5 bases). The CDR3 loop spans 14 amino acids. The ends were cut back, 1 base at V and 2 bases at J, with 8 bases in the middle. The germline gives CDR1 LNHNV, CDR2 YYDKDF (reference sequence). CDR3 nucleotide sequence: TGTGCCACCAGCAGAGCGGGACTCAACTATGGCTACACCTTC. This codes for CATSRAGLNYGYTF.

V gene TRBV27 combines with J gene TRBJ2-1, with 11 bases lining up with TRBD2. The CDR3 totals 16 residues. V was clipped by 6 bases and J by 2 bases; unmatched bases: 6. Per the germline V gene, CDR1 is MNHEY and CDR2 is SMNVEV (reference sequence). The CDR3 nucleotides are TGTGCCAGCAGGATAGCGGGAGGGGGCCCCTACAATGAGCAGTTCTTC. Protein: CASRIAGGGPYNEQFF.

The CDR3 DNA reads TGTGCCAGCAGCCCTGACACCCAACCCCAGCATTTT. Its translation: CASSPDTQPQHF. The chain employs TRBV7-9 and TRBJ1-5; D gene uncertain. The CDR3 is 12 amino acids. CDR1 is SEHNR, CDR2 FQNEAQ, per germline (reference sequence). Trimming removed 5 bases at V and 10 bases at J, with 12 bases between.

The rearrangement uses TRBV10-3 and TRBJ1-2; D unclear. Trimming left V 0 bases short and J 6 bases short, with 11 bases between. Germline V gives CDR1 ENHRY, CDR2 SYGVKD. The CDR3 runs to 14 residues. The CDR3: CAISESTPGDGYTF. CDR3 nucleotides: TGTGCCATCAGTGAGTCGACTCCGGGAGATGGCTACACCTTC.

The CDR3 loop is CAWSPATGGEQYF. The CDR3 bases are TGTGCCTGGAGCCCCGCGACAGGGGGCGAGCAGTACTTC. This sequence joins TRBV30 and TRBJ2-7, with TRBD1 identical over 9 bases. CDR1 GTSNPN and CDR2 SVGIG come from the germline V gene (reference sequence). CDR3 length equals 13 residues. V gave up 3 bases and J gave up 6 bases; unmatched junction bases: 6.

The V and J genes are TRBV7-2 and TRBJ1-5, with D perhaps matching TRBD1 (6 bases). The CDR3 totals 14 residues. The ends were cut back, 2 bases at V and 6 bases at J, with 11 bases in the middle. CDR1 and CDR2 (germline): SGHTA, FQGNSA. Written as DNA, the CDR3 is TGTGCCAGCAGCTTAACAGGGCAGGGTCAGCCCCAGCATTTT. Translated, it gives CASSLTGQGQPQHF. Complete variable domain (other parts from reference TRBV7-2 and TRBJ1-5): GAGVSQSPSNKVTEKGKDVELRCDPISGHTALYWYRQSLGQGLEFLIYFQGNSAPDKSGLPSDRFSAERTGGSVSTLTIQRTQQEDSAVYLCASSLTGQGQPQHFGDGTRLSIL.

The sample holds one count of this clone. The chain couples TRBV6-5 to TRBJ2-1; 8 bases line up with TRBD1. This CDR3 contains 15 residues. Trimming at V came to 4 bases and at J to 5 bases, leaving 7 bases not matched to a gene. Germline CDR1 reads MNHEY; CDR2 reads SVGAGI. The CDR3, as DNA: TGTGCCAGCAGTTGGGACAGGCCCCGGAACAATGAGCAGTTCTTC. Residues: CASSWDRPRNNEQFF.

The rearrangement joins TRBV5-6 to TRBJ2-2, with 7 bases matching TRBD2. The CDR3 loop spans 13 amino acids. CDR1 SGHDT and CDR2 YYEEEE come from the germline V gene. V trimming: 1 base; J trimming: 6 bases; junction bases outside the gene matches: 0. CDR3 region: CASSLREAGELFF. The CDR3 bases are TGTGCCAGCAGCTTGCGGGAGGCCGGGGAGCTGTTTTTT. The full variable domain, completed using reference TRBV5-6 and TRBJ2-2, is DAGVTQSPTHLIKTRGQQVTLRCSPKSGHDTVSWYQQALGQGPQFIFQYYEEEERQRGNFPDRFSGHQFPNYSSELNVNALLLGDSALYLCASSLREAGELFFGEGSRLTVL.

The chain links TRBV24-1 to TRBJ2-1; 7 bases are shared with TRBD2. Germline V CDR1 and CDR2: KGHDR, SFDVKD. V gave up 3 bases and J gave up 1 base; unmatched junction bases: 11. The CDR3 length is 18 residues. CDR3 loop: CATSDADRAGFSYNEQFF. The CDR3 DNA is TGTGCCACCAGTGATGCTGATCGAGCGGGGTTTTCCTACAATGAGCAGTTCTTC.

This clone has just one count. J is TRBJ1-2 and V is TRBV5-1; TRBD1 agrees at 12 bases. V lost 4 bases and J lost 6; bases outside the gene matches: 16. The CDR3 runs to 18 residues. Germline V gene data show CDR1 as SGHRS and CDR2 as YFSETQ. In DNA, the CDR3 is TGCGCCAGCAGCCTACTAACGCCCGGGACAGGGGGCGGGCATGGCTACACCTTC. Encoded protein: CASSLLTPGTGGGHGYTF.

The CDR3 region has the DNA TGTGCCAGCTGGGACTTCCCCTTGAACACTGAAGCTTTCTTT. Translating it yields CASWDFPLNTEAFF. This rearrangement joins TRBV6-5 to TRBJ1-1, with D maybe TRBD1 (5 bases). V lost 8 bases and J lost 0, with 13 bases in between. From germline, CDR1 is MNHEY and CDR2 SVGAGI. The CDR3 covers 14 residues.

V is TRBV12-1 and J is TRBJ1-2; the listed D gene, TRBD1, was not tested against the DNA. TRBV12-1 is shown as a pseudogene. The CDR3 runs to 15 residues. CDR3 sequence: CASSYLLQGPYGYTF. The CDR3 nucleotides read TGTGCCAGCAGCTACTTGCTACAGGGTCCGTATGGCTACACCTTC.

This chain joins TRBV5-5 and TRBJ1-2; D is uncertain. The V and J ends lost 0 bases and 2 bases respectively, with 5 bases between them. Germline V gene sequence: CDR1 SGHKS, CDR2 YYEKEE (reference sequence). The CDR3 consists of 13 residues. In nucleotides, the CDR3 is TGTGCCAGCAGCTTGGCCGGGAACTATGGCTACACCTTC. It specifies CASSLAGNYGYTF.

The chain carries TRBV4-1 and TRBJ1-2, with TRBD1 identical over 9 bases. V shed 4 bases, J shed 2 bases, and the junction held 2 bases outside the gene matches. In germline, CDR1 is MGHRA, CDR2 YSYEKL. The CDR3 spans 14 residues. CDR3 amino acids: CASSRGTGNYGYTF. The CDR3 DNA is TGCGCCAGCAGCCGAGGGACAGGGAACTATGGCTACACCTTC.

This clone turned up a few times. The chain links TRBV28 to TRBJ1-2; 10 positions match TRBD1. Germline assignment: CDR1 MDHEN and CDR2 SYDVKM. The ends lost 8 bases at V and 7 bases at J; junction bases unmatched: 10. The CDR3 consists of 14 residues. CDR3 DNA sequence: TGTGCCAGCGTACAACGGGACAGGGGTTCTGGCTACACCTTC. It encodes CASVQRDRGSGYTF.

The rearrangement uses TRBV29-1 and TRBJ2-2; D unresolved. CDR3 size: 12 residues. Trimming stripped 4 bases from V and 5 bases from J, with 8 bases between. Germline loops: CDR1 SQVTM, CDR2 ANQGSEA. CDR3 in amino acids: CSVGFRTGELFF. DNA of the CDR3: TGCAGCGTTGGATTTCGGACCGGGGAGCTGTTTTTT.

As regards this clone: This sample includes further DNA sequences coding for the same CDR3. The V and J genes are TRBV6-5 and TRBJ2-3, with D possibly being TRBD2 (6 bases). This CDR3 is 13 amino acids long. Germline values: CDR1 MNHEY, CDR2 SVGAGI. The germline V and J ends were trimmed by 8 bases and 1 base, with 10 bases remaining between them. CDR3 DNA: TGTGCCAGCTCGGGAGTTGGCACAGATACGCAGTATTTT. It specifies CASSGVGTDTQYF.

V usage is TRBV19 and J usage is TRBJ2-1, with D perhaps TRBD2 (5 bases). The germline CDR1 and CDR2 sequences are LNHDA and SQIVND (reference sequence). V was trimmed by 8 bases and J by 3 bases, leaving 8 bases between them. The CDR3 has 12 residues. The DNA for the CDR3 is TGTGCCAGTCAAAGCGGCTACAATGAGCAGTTCTTC. Translation: CASQSGYNEQFF.

The chain couples TRBV18 to TRBJ2-1; 13 nucleotides agree with TRBD2. V lost 1 base, J lost 3 bases, and 3 bases stayed unmatched. CDR1 is KGHSH, CDR2 LQKENI, per germline. The CDR3 covers 17 residues. DNA of the CDR3: TGTGCCAGCTCACCACGGACTAGCGGGGGCCTCTACAATGAGCAGTTCTTC. Protein: CASSPRTSGGLYNEQFF.

The V gene is TRBV19, the J gene TRBJ2-3; 8 positions match TRBD1. Germline V gene data show CDR1 as LNHDA and CDR2 as SQIVND (reference sequence). Losses at the gene ends were 4 bases for V and 2 bases for J; bases not matched to a gene: 14. CDR3 length: 18 residues. The CDR3 sequence is CASSSGQGYQQSTDTQYF. CDR3 nucleotides: TGTGCCAGTAGTAGTGGACAGGGTTATCAACAATCCACAGATACGCAGTATTTT.